This TCR beta chain was documented in a study of T cell repertoires in cytomegalovirus infection. Overall study context: Public TCR beta signatures provided an indication of both CMV infection and a matching HLA type. Study results and limitations: The study identified carriers of CMV plus the relevant HLA from cumulative public TCR beta family frequency. HLA-C-restricted, CMV-specific TCR beta clonotypes were dominant ex vivo.

CDR1 SEHNR and CDR2 FQNEAQ come from the germline V gene (reference sequence). V was clipped by 6 bases and J by 2 bases, with 20 bases between them. The CDR3 is 16 amino acids. This clonotype occurred many times. The antigen is not known. Using its own MiXCR run on the reads, TCRdb lists one record per CDR3 protein. The data contain 630,000 or so distinct CDR3 sequences, approximately 24% of them singletons. The sequenced sample was CD8+ T cells from PBMCs. This clonotype was obtained from a human donor in good health (CMV status not recorded). Some clones in this sample may be carry-over from other donors' samples. V is TRBV7-9 and J is TRBJ2-7; perhaps TRBD1 as D (6 bases). The CDR3, as DNA: TGTGCCAGCAGTCCCAACTCAGGGGTTCCGGCCTACGAGCAGTACTTC. Translation: CASSPNSGVPAYEQYF.